The clone carrying this TCR beta chain appeared a single time. Sequencing used immunoSEQ multiplex PCR; TCRdb keeps in-frame clones, though not all of them. The table records about 290,000 clones, roughly 89% of them present only once. This sample was taken from a study of blood T cell repertoires in COVID-19. The origin of this receptor is a woman aged 40 to 50 who had recovered from COVID-19. Material: peripheral blood.

In nucleotides, the CDR3 is TGTGCCAGCAGCTTAGCCCCGGGGACAGGAACCTACGAGCAGTACTTC. Translation: CASSLAPGTGTYEQYF. The gene calls are TRBV7-8 and TRBJ2-7; 8 bases are a match to TRBD1. V lost 0 bases to trimming and J lost 2 bases; unmatched junction nucleotides: 6. CDR3 length: 16 amino acids. Germline lookup yields CDR1 SGHVS and CDR2 FQNEAQ.